Listed here is a single TCR beta chain. With 6 bases clipped from V and 0 bases from J, the junction kept 2 bases outside the gene matches. There are 15 residues in the CDR3. Germline V gives CDR1 KGHDR, CDR2 SFDVKD. Profiled with immunoSEQ multiplex PCR; TCRdb holds only in-frame clones, not every one. The sample lists 100,000 to 120,000 clones; roughly 80% were seen once. This sample is part of a study of blood T cell repertoires in COVID-19. As for the study in general: In each case, the material was cDNA or gDNA derived from T cells, B-cell-depleted T cells, or PBMCs.

The chain links TRBV24-1 to TRBJ2-1; 9 bases agree with TRBD2. Sequences were obtained from peripheral blood. The TCR comes from a woman of 80 years or more with acute or convalescent COVID-19. The CDR3, as DNA: TGTGCCACCAGTTTAGCGGGAGACTCCTACAATGAGCAGTTCTTC. The encoded protein is CATSLAGDSYNEQFF.